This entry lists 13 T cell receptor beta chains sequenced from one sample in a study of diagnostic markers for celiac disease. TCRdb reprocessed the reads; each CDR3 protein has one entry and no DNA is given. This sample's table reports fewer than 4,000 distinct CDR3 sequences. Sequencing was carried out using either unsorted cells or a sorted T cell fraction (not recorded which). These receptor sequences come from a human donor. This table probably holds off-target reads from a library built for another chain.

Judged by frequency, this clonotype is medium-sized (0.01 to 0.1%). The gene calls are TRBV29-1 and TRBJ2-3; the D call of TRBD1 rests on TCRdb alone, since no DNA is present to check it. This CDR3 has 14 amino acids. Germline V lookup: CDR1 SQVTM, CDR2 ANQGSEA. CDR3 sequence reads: CSVDRGGDTDTQYF.

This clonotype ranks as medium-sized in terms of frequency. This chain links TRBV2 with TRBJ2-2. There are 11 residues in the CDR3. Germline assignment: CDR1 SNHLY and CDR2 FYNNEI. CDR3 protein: CASSFAGELFF. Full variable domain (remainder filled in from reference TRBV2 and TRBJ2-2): EPEVTQTPSHQVTQMGQEVILRCVPISNHLYFYWYRQILGQKVEFLVSFYNNEISEKSEIFDDQFSVERPDGSNFTLKIRSTKLEDSAMYFCASSFAGELFFGEGSRLTVL.

CDR3 amino acids: CASSFSAGTTTDTQYF. J is TRBJ2-3 and V is TRBV13; TCRdb indicates TRBD1, and absent DNA this call remains unverified. Germline lookup yields CDR1 PRHDT and CDR2 FYEKMQ (reference sequence). The CDR3 spans 16 residues.

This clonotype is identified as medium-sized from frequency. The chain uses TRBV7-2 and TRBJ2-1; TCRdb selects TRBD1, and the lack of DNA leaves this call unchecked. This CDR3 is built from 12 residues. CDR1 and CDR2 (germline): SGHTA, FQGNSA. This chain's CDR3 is CASSLGGDEQFF.

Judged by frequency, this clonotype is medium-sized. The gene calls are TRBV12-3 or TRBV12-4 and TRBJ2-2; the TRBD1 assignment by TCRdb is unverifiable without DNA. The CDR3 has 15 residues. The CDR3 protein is CASSLGQGKPGELFF.

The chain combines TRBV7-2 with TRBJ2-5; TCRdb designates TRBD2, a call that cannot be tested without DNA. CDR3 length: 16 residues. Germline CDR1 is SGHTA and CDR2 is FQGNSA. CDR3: CASSLALAGGQETQYF.

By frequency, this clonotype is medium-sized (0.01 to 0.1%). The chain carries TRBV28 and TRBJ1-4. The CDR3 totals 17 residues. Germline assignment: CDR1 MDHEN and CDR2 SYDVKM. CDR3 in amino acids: CASSLARAPATNEKLFF. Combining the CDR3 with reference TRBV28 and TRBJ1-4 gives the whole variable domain DVKVTQSSRYLVKRTGEKVFLECVQDMDHENMFWYRQDPGLGLRLIYFSYDVKMKEKGDIPEGYSVSREKKERFSLILESASTNQTSMYLCASSLARAPATNEKLFFGSGTQLSVL.

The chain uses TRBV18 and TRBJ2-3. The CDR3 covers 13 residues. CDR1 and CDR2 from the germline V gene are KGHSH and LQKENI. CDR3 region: CASSPRGTDTQYF.

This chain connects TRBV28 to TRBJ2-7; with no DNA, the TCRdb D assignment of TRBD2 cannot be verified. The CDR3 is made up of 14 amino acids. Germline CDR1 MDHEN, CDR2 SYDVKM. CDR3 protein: CASSRTSGTYEQYF.

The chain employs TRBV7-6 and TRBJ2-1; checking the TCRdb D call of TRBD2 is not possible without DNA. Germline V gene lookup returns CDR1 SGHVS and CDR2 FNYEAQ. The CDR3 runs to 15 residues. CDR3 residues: CASSNLGTSGIEQFF.

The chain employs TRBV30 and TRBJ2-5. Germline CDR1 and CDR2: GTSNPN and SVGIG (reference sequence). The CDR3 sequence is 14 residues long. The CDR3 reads CAWTVRRIRETQYF.

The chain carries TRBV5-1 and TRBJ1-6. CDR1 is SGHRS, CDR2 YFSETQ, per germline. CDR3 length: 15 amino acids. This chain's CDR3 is CASCLEGLGYSPLHF. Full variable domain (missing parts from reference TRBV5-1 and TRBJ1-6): KAGVTQTPRYLIKTRGQQVTLSCSPISGHRSVSWYQQTPGQGLQFLFEYFSETQRNKGNFPGRFSGRQFSNSRSEMNVSTLELGDSALYLCASCLEGLGYSPLHFGNGTRLTVT.

The CDR3 protein is CASSLQGVGSPLHF. The rearrangement uses TRBV14 and TRBJ1-6. The germline gives CDR1 SGHDN, CDR2 FVKESK. There are 14 residues in the CDR3.